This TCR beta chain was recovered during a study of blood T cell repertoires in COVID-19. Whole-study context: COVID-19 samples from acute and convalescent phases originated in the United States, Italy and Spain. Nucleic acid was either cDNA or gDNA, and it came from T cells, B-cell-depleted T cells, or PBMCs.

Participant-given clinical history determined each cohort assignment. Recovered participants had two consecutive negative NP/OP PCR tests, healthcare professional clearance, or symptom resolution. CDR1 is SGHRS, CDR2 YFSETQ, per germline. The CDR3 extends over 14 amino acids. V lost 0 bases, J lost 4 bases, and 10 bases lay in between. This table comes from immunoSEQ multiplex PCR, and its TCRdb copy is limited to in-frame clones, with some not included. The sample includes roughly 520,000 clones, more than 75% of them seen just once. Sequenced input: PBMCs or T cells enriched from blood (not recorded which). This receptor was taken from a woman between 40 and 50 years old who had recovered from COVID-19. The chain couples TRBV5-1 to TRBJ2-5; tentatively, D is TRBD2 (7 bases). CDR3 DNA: TGCGCCAGCAGCTTGGAGGGGGAGGGAGAGACCCAGTACTTC. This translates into CASSLEGEGETQYF. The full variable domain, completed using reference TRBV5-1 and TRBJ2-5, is KAGVTQTPRYLIKTRGQQVTLSCSPISGHRSVSWYQQTPGQGLQFLFEYFSETQRNKGNFPGRFSGRQFSNSRSEMNVSTLELGDSALYLCASSLEGEGETQYFGPGTRLLVL.